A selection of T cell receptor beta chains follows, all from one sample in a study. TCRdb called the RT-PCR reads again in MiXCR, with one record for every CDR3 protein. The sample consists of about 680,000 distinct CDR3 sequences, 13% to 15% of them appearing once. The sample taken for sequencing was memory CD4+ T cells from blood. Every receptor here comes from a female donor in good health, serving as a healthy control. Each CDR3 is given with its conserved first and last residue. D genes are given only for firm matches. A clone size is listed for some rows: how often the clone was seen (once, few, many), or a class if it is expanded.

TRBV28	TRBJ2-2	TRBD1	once	TGTGCCAGCAGTTCGATTAGGGACAGAACCGGGGAGCTGTTTTTT	CASSSIRDRTGELFF
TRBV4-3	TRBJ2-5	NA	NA	TGCGCCAGCAGCCGCCGGACAGTGGAGACCCAGTACTTC	CASSRRTVETQYF
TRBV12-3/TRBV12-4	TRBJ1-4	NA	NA	TGTGCCAGCAGTTTAGTTGGAAAAGGAAAACTGTTTTTT	CASSLVGKGKLFF
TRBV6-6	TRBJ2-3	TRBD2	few	TGTGCCAGCAGCGACGCGGGAGGGGGCACAGATACGCAGTATTTT	CASSDAGGGTDTQYF
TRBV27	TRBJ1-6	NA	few	TGTGCCAGCAGTTTGAGGATCAGCGCCGCGGCTTCACCCCTCCACTTT	CASSLRISAAASPLHF
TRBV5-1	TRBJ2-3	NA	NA	TGCGCCAGCAGCTTTAACACAGGAGGTGCAGATACGCAGTATTTT	CASSFNTGGADTQYF
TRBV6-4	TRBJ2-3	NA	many	TGTGCCAGCAGTAGGGAGGCGAGCACAGATACGCAGTATTTT	CASSREASTDTQYF
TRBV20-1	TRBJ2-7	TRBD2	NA	TGCAGTGCTGGGACTAGCGGGGAAGAGCAGTACTTC	CSAGTSGEEQYF
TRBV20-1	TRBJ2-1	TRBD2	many	TGCAGTGGAATTTCGGGACTAGCGACTCACTCCTACAATGAGCAGTTCTTC	CSGISGLATHSYNEQFF
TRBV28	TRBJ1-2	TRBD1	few	TGTGCCAGCAGTCGGACAGGGCTCCTATCCTATGGCTACACCTTC	CASSRTGLLSYGYTF
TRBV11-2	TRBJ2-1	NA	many	TGTGCCAGCAGCCCCTCGGGGCGCAAATACAATGAGCAGTTCTTC	CASSPSGRKYNEQFF
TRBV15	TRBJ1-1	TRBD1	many	TGTGCCACCAGCCCAGGGGGCGAGGGAGTGAACACTGAAGCTTTCTTT	CATSPGGEGVNTEAFF
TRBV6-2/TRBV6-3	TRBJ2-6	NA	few	TGTGCCAGCACCACGGGCGGGACTGCCATCTCTGGGGCCAACGTCCTGACTTTC	CASTTGGTAISGANVLTF
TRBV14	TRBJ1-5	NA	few	TGTGCCAGCAGCCAAGAGAATCAGCCCCAGCATTTT	CASSQENQPQHF
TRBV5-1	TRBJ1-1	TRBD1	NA	TGCGCCAGCAGCCCCCAGGGACAGGGGACGAACACTGAAGCTTTCTTT	CASSPQGQGTNTEAFF
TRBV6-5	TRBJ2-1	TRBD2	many	TGTGCCAGCAGTGACGGACTAGCGGGAATCTACAATGAGCAGTTCTTC	CASSDGLAGIYNEQFF
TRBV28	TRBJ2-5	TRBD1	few	TGTGCCAGCTGTAAAATGAGGGGGCGCGCGGGTGGACAAGAGACCCAGTACTTC	CASCKMRGRAGGQETQYF
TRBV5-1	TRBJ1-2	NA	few	TGCGCCAGCAGCTTCCGGACAGCTTCCTATGGCTACACCTTC	CASSFRTASYGYTF
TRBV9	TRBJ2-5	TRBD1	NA	TGTGCCAGCAGCTTCTCCGGGACAGGGGACGAGACCCAGTACTTC	CASSFSGTGDETQYF
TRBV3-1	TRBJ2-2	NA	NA	TGTGCCAGCAGCCAAGAAGGAAGGTTCGGGGAGCTGTTTTTT	CASSQEGRFGELFF
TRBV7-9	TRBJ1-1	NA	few	TGTGCCAGCAGCTCGGACAGCACTGAAGCTTTCTTT	CASSSDSTEAFF